These 9 T cell receptor beta chains share one sample of origin, sequenced in a study of blood T cells in healthy people across ages. It was with a sample-barcoded 5' primer and a J-beta primer mix that a second PCR of roughly 7 to 12 cycles was run. TCRdb itself ran the 5' RACE reads through MiXCR, one entry per CDR3 protein. The sample consists of approximately 1.5 million distinct CDR3 sequences, approximately 39% of them appearing once. The sample comprised blood. Receptor source: a woman aged 18-35 years in good health.

Regarding this clonotype: The junction shows a germline mismatch at one end, possibly a read error. This chain uses TRBV3-1 with TRBJ2-2; no clear D gene. Germline V lookup: CDR1 LGHDT, CDR2 YNNKEL (reference sequence). This CDR3 comprises 14 residues. CDR3 amino acids: CTSSQVVQDGELFF. For the CDR3, the DNA is TGTACCAGCAGCCAAGTTGTTCAGGACGGGGAGCTGTTTTTT.

This clonotype was recorded a few times. The gene calls are TRBV4-1 and TRBJ2-7; 8 bases are a match to TRBD1. The J segment lost 2 bases and the V segment lost 3 bases, leaving 9 bases of the junction unmatched. The CDR3 is made up of 16 amino acids. Germline values: CDR1 MGHRA, CDR2 YSYEKL. CDR3 residues: CASSHRDRGPTYEQYF. CDR3 DNA: TGCGCCAGCAGCCATCGAGACAGGGGCCCTACCTACGAGCAGTACTTC.

This clonotype came up many times. This chain links TRBV4-2 with TRBJ2-7, with TRBD1 matching 8 bases. The germline gives CDR1 LGHNA, CDR2 YNFKEQ. V lost 4 bases to trimming and J lost 6 bases; unmatched junction nucleotides: 8. CDR3 size: 14 residues. The CDR3 spells CASSLLDRDREQYF. CDR3 DNA: TGTGCCAGCAGCCTCCTGGACAGGGATCGCGAGCAGTACTTC.

The V and J genes are TRBV7-2 and TRBJ2-1; 8 bases are a match to TRBD2. After removal of 7 bases from V and 7 bases from J, the junction contained 12 bases not matched to a gene. CDR1 is SGHTA, CDR2 FQGNSA, per germline. The CDR3 totals 15 residues. CDR3 DNA: TGTGCCAGCATCAGCGGGGGCGGGGTCCAGAATGAGCAGTTCTTC. Translated: CASISGGGVQNEQFF. The whole variable domain, remainder taken from reference TRBV7-2 and TRBJ2-1, is GAGVSQSPSNKVTEKGKDVELRCDPISGHTALYWYRQSLGQGLEFLIYFQGNSAPDKSGLPSDRFSAERTGGSVSTLTIQRTQQEDSAVYLCASISGGGVQNEQFFGPGTRLTVL.

In this sample, this clonotype turned up a few times. J is TRBJ2-5 and V is TRBV12-3 or TRBV12-4, with D possibly matching TRBD2 (5 bases). CDR3 length: 16 residues. Trimming pared 5 bases from V and 4 bases from J, leaving 20 bases between. This CDR3 is CASSVGPGSGVETQYF. The CDR3 bases are TGTGCCAGCAGTGTGGGCCCTGGGAGCGGTGTAGAGACCCAGTACTTC.

This chain uses TRBV29-1 with TRBJ1-1; tentative D call: TRBD1 (5 bases). The V gene's germline CDR1 is SQVTM and CDR2 ANQGSEA. The germline V and J ends were trimmed by 7 bases and 1 base, with 10 bases remaining between them. This CDR3 is 12 amino acids long. The CDR3 nucleotides read TGCAGCGCACACAGGTGGAACACTGAAGCTTTCTTT. This encodes CSAHRWNTEAFF.

Many counts were recorded for this clonotype. This chain uses TRBV27 with TRBJ2-5; 7 bases fit TRBD2. The V segment lost 0 bases and the J segment 4 bases; nucleotides outside the gene matches: 2. The length of the CDR3 is 14 residues. In germline, CDR1 is MNHEY, CDR2 SMNVEV (reference sequence). As DNA, the CDR3 is TGTGCCAGCAGTTTATCTCCTAGCGGAGAGACCCAGTACTTC. Translating it yields CASSLSPSGETQYF.

This clonotype was seen a handful of times. The chain links TRBV7-2 to TRBJ1-5; 8 nucleotides agree with TRBD1. CDR1 SGHTA and CDR2 FQGNSA come from the germline V gene. The CDR3 has 16 residues. V lost 6 bases, J lost 0 bases, and 7 bases stayed unmatched. The CDR3 loop reads CASRPGTGLSNQPQHF. The CDR3 nucleotides read TGTGCCAGCAGACCGGGGACAGGCCTTAGCAATCAGCCCCAGCATTTT.

This clonotype was counted a single time. The chain has TRBV25-1 and TRBJ2-3; 8 nucleotides agree with TRBD1. This CDR3 spans 15 amino acids. The V segment lost 6 bases and the J segment 2 bases; nucleotides outside the gene matches: 7. Germline lookup yields CDR1 MGHDK and CDR2 SYGVNS. The CDR3 DNA sequence: TGTGCCAGCAGGGACAGGGAGCGTTCCACAGATACGCAGTATTTT. Amino acid sequence: CASRDRERSTDTQYF.